A selection of T cell receptor beta chains follows, all from one sample in a study of CD8+CD57+ T cells in acquired aplastic anemia. TCRdb reanalysed the reads using MiXCR and keeps one entry per CDR3 protein. The profile shows some 48,000 distinct CDR3 sequences, over 60% of them singletons. The material sequenced was sorted CD4+, CD8+, or CD8+CD57+ T cells (not recorded which) from PBMCs. Receptors were obtained from a human donor in good health, serving as a control. Each CDR3 is given with its conserved first and last residue. Fields, in order: J gene, clone size, D gene, CDR3 length, V gene, CDR3 DNA, CDR3 protein. D genes are given only for firm matches. Only some rows state a clone size, as once, few, many or a class for expanded clones.

TRBJ2-5,once,-,16,TRBV20-1,TGCAGTGCTAGACCCCCGGCCACGACTGCCCAAGAGACCCAGTACTTC,CSARPPATTAQETQYF
TRBJ2-7,few,TRBD1,14,TRBV24-1,TGTGCCACCAGTGATACAGGGGATCTCTACGAGCAGTACTTC,CATSDTGDLYEQYF
TRBJ1-5,once,-,15,TRBV13,TGTGCCAGCAGCTTGGATGGGTTTAGCAATCAGCCCCAGCATTTT,CASSLDGFSNQPQHF
TRBJ1-1,-,TRBD1,14,TRBV7-3,TGTGCCAGCAGCCCGTCACAGGGGAGCACTGAAGCTTTCTTT,CASSPSQGSTEAFF
TRBJ2-7,-,-,12,TRBV29-1,TGCAGCGTTGAAGCCTCCTCCTACGAGCAGTACTTC,CSVEASSYEQYF
TRBJ2-7,-,TRBD2,13,TRBV29-1,TGCAGCGTTGAATCCGCGGGGGGGAAGGAGCAGTACTTC,CSVESAGGKEQYF
TRBJ2-5,-,-,13,TRBV20-1,TGCAGTGCTATCCCCCCGCCCCTCGAGACCCAGTACTTC,CSAIPPPLETQYF
TRBJ2-7,-,-,15,TRBV7-9,TGTGCCAGCAGCTTACACCTGGGCGAAACCTACGAGCAGTACTTC,CASSLHLGETYEQYF
TRBJ1-5,-,-,14,TRBV5-1,TGCGCCAGCAGCTTGGCCGGGGGCAATCAGCCCCAGCATTTT,CASSLAGGNQPQHF
TRBJ2-1,many,TRBD1,14,TRBV11-3,TGTGCCAGCAGCGATTGGGACAGCTACAATGAGCAGTTCTTC,CASSDWDSYNEQFF
TRBJ1-5,few,TRBD1,16,TRBV15,TGTGCCACCAGCAGGGAGGGACAGTCTAGCGATCAGCCCCAGCATTTT,CATSREGQSSDQPQHF
TRBJ2-7,few,TRBD2,15,TRBV20-1,TGCAGTGCTAGAGGACTTGGGACTAGCGGCTACGAGCAGTACTTC,CSARGLGTSGYEQYF
TRBJ2-7,few,-,13,TRBV5-5,TGTGCCAGCAGCTTGGCGAGGGTCTACGAGCAGTACTTC,CASSLARVYEQYF
TRBJ2-2,few,-,14,TRBV10-2,TGCGCCAGCAGGGCCCTAACAGGGATCGGGGAGCTGTTTTTT,CASRALTGIGELFF
TRBJ1-1,-,-,11,TRBV29-1,TGCAGCGTTGCGGGGGCGGCGAAAGCTTTCTTT,CSVAGAAKAFF
TRBJ1-1,-,-,13,TRBV24-1,TGTGCCACCAGTAACCCACTGGGCACTGAAGCTTTCTTT,CATSNPLGTEAFF
TRBJ2-7,-,TRBD2,13,TRBV7-2,TGTGCCAGCAGCTTAAGCGGGGCCTACGAGCAGTACTTC,CASSLSGAYEQYF
TRBJ1-6,-,TRBD1,14,TRBV12-3/TRBV12-4,TGTGCCAGCAGTCAGGGACAGGGGCATTCACCCCTCCACTTT,CASSQGQGHSPLHF
TRBJ2-3,-,TRBD2,14,TRBV7-9,TGTGCCAGCAGCTTGCTGGGACTAGCGAATACGCAGTATTTT,CASSLLGLANTQYF
TRBJ1-2,-,TRBD1,14,TRBV28,TGTGCCAGCACGATGACAGGGGACTCCTATGGCTACACCTTC,CASTMTGDSYGYTF
TRBJ2-7,-,-,13,TRBV10-3,TGTGCCATCAGTGAGTCTGAGGGTAACGAGCAGTACTTC,CAISESEGNEQYF
TRBJ1-6,few,-,15,TRBV15,TGTGCCACCAGCAGAGATAAGGGGTTTAATTCACCCCTCCACTTT,CATSRDKGFNSPLHF
TRBJ1-6,-,TRBD1,15,TRBV20-1,TGCAGTGCTGCCCCCGCGGGACAGGGGAATTCACCCCTCCACTTT,CSAAPAGQGNSPLHF
TRBJ2-7,-,-,15,TRBV24-1,TGTGCCACCAGTGATCCCCCCCGTCCCTACTACGAGCAGTACTTC,CATSDPPRPYYEQYF
TRBJ2-7,few,-,14,TRBV20-1,TGCAGTGCAATTAGTCCGGTGAGCTCCTACGAGCAGTACTTC,CSAISPVSSYEQYF
TRBJ1-1,-,TRBD1,15,TRBV4-3,TGCGCCAGCAGCCAAGATCCAGGGGGCACGACTGAAGCTTTCTTT,CASSQDPGGTTEAFF
TRBJ1-2,-,-,15,TRBV2,TGTGCCAGCAGTAGACAGATCGAAGACTCCTATGGCTACACCTTC,CASSRQIEDSYGYTF
TRBJ1-1,few,-,12,TRBV7-9,TGTGCCAGCAGCGAAGGGAACACTGAAGCTTTCTTT,CASSEGNTEAFF
TRBJ2-7,-,TRBD1,14,TRBV20-1,TGCAGTGCTAGTGCCGGGACAGGGATTTACGAGCAGTACTTC,CSASAGTGIYEQYF
TRBJ2-2,many,-,16,TRBV20-1,TGCAGTGCTAGGTCTACAGGAAGGGGGGACACCGGGGAGCTGTTTTTT,CSARSTGRGDTGELFF
TRBJ2-5,few,TRBD2,13,TRBV29-1,TGCAGCGCAGGACTAGCGGCTAGAGAGACCCAGTACTTC,CSAGLAARETQYF
TRBJ1-5,-,-,15,TRBV19,TGTGCCAGTAGAGAGGGATTTGGGACGAATCAGCCCCAGCATTTT,CASREGFGTNQPQHF
TRBJ1-1,medium-sized,TRBD1,17,TRBV25-1,TGTGCCAGCAGTGACTTCGCCACAGGGGATACGGACACTGAAGCTTTCTTT,CASSDFATGDTDTEAFF
TRBJ1-2,-,-,15,TRBV7-2,TGTGCCAGCAGCTTAGGCGGCAGGGACCGTAATAGCTACACCTTC,CASSLGGRDRNSYTF
TRBJ2-1,-,TRBD1,14,TRBV20-1,TGCAGTGCCCTCCGGGACAGGGGTGCCGATGAGCAGTTCTTC,CSALRDRGADEQFF
TRBJ1-2,few,-,13,TRBV6-1,TGTGCCAGCACCATTAGCGGAGACTATGGCTACACCTTC,CASTISGDYGYTF
TRBJ1-5,-,-,14,TRBV19,TGTGCCAGTTCTTACAGTGGTAGCAATCAGCCCCAGCATTTT,CASSYSGSNQPQHF
TRBJ2-7,-,-,14,TRBV7-8,TGTGCCAGCAGCTTAGGCGGTCAGGCCTACGAGCAGTACTTC,CASSLGGQAYEQYF
TRBJ2-3,-,-,17,TRBV24-1,TGTGCCACCAGTGATGCACGGACGGATGCCGGCACAGATACGCAGTATTTT,CATSDARTDAGTDTQYF
TRBJ2-1,many,-,14,TRBV13,TGTGCCAGCAGCCCCCCGTCCCAACGCCATGAGCAGTTCTTC,CASSPPSQRHEQFF
TRBJ1-2,few,-,13,TRBV10-1,TGCGCCAGCGGGAGGGGATTTGGCTATGGCTACACCTTC,CASGRGFGYGYTF
TRBJ1-6,-,-,13,TRBV5-3,TGTGCCAGCAGCTTTGGGGGACATTCACCCCTCCACTTT,CASSFGGHSPLHF
TRBJ1-5,once,-,15,TRBV2,TGTGCCAGCAGTCAAAGACCAGCTAGCAATCAGCCCCAGCATTTT,CASSQRPASNQPQHF
TRBJ2-5,-,-,14,TRBV7-6,TGTGCCAGCAGCTTAGAGTTAGGGGGGGAGACCCAGTACTTC,CASSLELGGETQYF
TRBJ1-1,-,TRBD1,14,TRBV15,TGTGCCACCAGCAGAGGACAGGGAGGAACTGAAGCTTTCTTT,CATSRGQGGTEAFF
TRBJ1-5,-,-,19,TRBV19,TGTGCCAGTAGTATAGCGAGACAGGTTATCGGTGGGAGCAATCAGCCCCAGCATTTT,CASSIARQVIGGSNQPQHF
TRBJ2-5,-,TRBD1,16,TRBV7-8,TGTGCCAGCAGCTTGGGCGCAGCAGGGGGCGAAGAGACCCAGTACTTC,CASSLGAAGGEETQYF
TRBJ1-3,-,-,13,TRBV7-2,TGTGCCAGCAGCTCCCTTTCTGGAAACACCATATATTTT,CASSSLSGNTIYF
TRBJ1-1,-,-,14,TRBV5-5,TGTGCCAGCAGCTTGGGTCAGGGGTACACTGAAGCTTTCTTT,CASSLGQGYTEAFF
TRBJ1-2,-,-,14,TRBV2,TGTGCCAGCAGTGGGGCGCTAACCTCTACGGGCTACACCTTC,CASSGALTSTGYTF
TRBJ1-2,-,TRBD1,16,TRBV6-4,TGTGCCAGCAGCCTACAAACCGGGACAGGGGGCTATGGCTACACCTTC,CASSLQTGTGGYGYTF
TRBJ2-5,-,-,11,TRBV2,TGTGCCAGCAGAGTTCAAGAGACCCAGTATTTC,CASRVQETQYF
TRBJ1-2,few,-,13,TRBV24-1,TGTGCCACCAGTGGGGCAGTAAACTATGGCTACACCTTC,CATSGAVNYGYTF
TRBJ1-5,-,-,13,TRBV29-1,TGCAGCGTTGAGGAGGGTGGCGGTCAGCCCCAGCATTTT,CSVEEGGGQPQHF
TRBJ2-5,few,-,11,TRBV7-9,TGTGCCAGCAGCCTGACCGGGACCCAGTACTTC,CASSLTGTQYF
TRBJ1-4,-,TRBD1,14,TRBV20-1,TGCAGTGCCAAAGATCAAGGGACAGATGAAAAACTGTTTTTT,CSAKDQGTDEKLFF
TRBJ1-4,-,-,14,TRBV10-3,TGTGCCATCAGTGAAAGGGCAACTAATGAAGAACTGTTTTTT,CAISERATNEELFF
TRBJ2-7,-,-,14,TRBV7-2,TGTCCCAGCAGCTTAGGGTCAGTGCCGTGGGAGCAGTACTTC,CPSSLGSVPWEQYF
TRBJ2-5,-,TRBD2,16,TRBV19,TGTGCCAGCGCACCCCAGGGACTAGTTACCTCGGAGACCCAGTACTTC,CASAPQGLVTSETQYF